These T cell receptor beta chains were read from a single sample in a study of shared clonotypes between healthy human individuals. Repertoires were generated with immunoSEQ multiplex PCR, while TCRdb's copy carries only in-frame clones and drops some. Of about 2.3 million clones in the sample, 85% to 95% were seen once. Material for sequencing was naive CD4+ T cells from PBMCs. These receptors came from a man between 18 and 35 years old in good health. Some clones in this sample may be carry-over from other donors' samples. Each CDR3 is given with its conserved first and last residue.

v_call: TRBV4-2
j_call: TRBJ2-3
cdr3_aa: CASSHDTASGRTDTQYF

v_call: TRBV7-2
j_call: TRBJ1-2
cdr3_aa: CASSPDRGGYGYTF

v_call: TRBV20-1
j_call: TRBJ1-2
cdr3_aa: CSSTFGYGYTF

v_call: TRBV25-1
j_call: TRBJ2-5
cdr3_aa: CASSELGTQYF

v_call: TRBV28
j_call: TRBJ2-5
cdr3_aa: CASSLRQARRETQYF

v_call: TRBV7-9
j_call: TRBJ2-3
cdr3_aa: CASSRSGTGTDTQYF

v_call: TRBV6-5
j_call: TRBJ2-1
cdr3_aa: CASSPRGYNEQFF

v_call: TRBV18
j_call: TRBJ2-3
cdr3_aa: CASSPTRDRGADTQYF

v_call: TRBV6-1
j_call: TRBJ2-7
cdr3_aa: CASDNYYEQYF

v_call: TRBV11-3
j_call: TRBJ2-7
cdr3_aa: CASSLRPTYEQYF

v_call: TRBV2
j_call: TRBJ2-1
cdr3_aa: CASTRGASSYNEQFF

v_call: TRBV2
j_call: TRBJ1-1
cdr3_aa: CASRRDIGTEAFF

v_call: TRBV28
j_call: TRBJ1-2
cdr3_aa: CASSLQTSGDQSRYTF

v_call: TRBV28
j_call: TRBJ2-1
cdr3_aa: CASSFLIGLAGGSYSYNEQFF

v_call: TRBV13
j_call: TRBJ2-1
cdr3_aa: CASSSLGQRYNEQFF

v_call: TRBV28
j_call: TRBJ2-3
cdr3_aa: CASSPGTTTDTQYF

v_call: TRBV5-1
j_call: TRBJ2-7
cdr3_aa: CASSLGLAGYLLYEQYF

v_call: TRBV10-1
j_call: TRBJ2-3
cdr3_aa: CASSESVGGTADTQYF

v_call: TRBV2
j_call: TRBJ2-1
cdr3_aa: CASSEARGFRVREQFF

v_call: TRBV5-5
j_call: TRBJ1-5
cdr3_aa: CASSPDSNQPQHF

v_call: TRBV5-6
j_call: TRBJ2-7
cdr3_aa: CASSFAQGRSTYEQYF